The 16 T cell receptor beta chains in this list originate from one sample, sequenced in a study of cytomegalovirus exposure and HLA in healthy donors. PCR primers comprised 60 Vbeta and 13 Jbeta primers. Profiled with immunoSEQ multiplex PCR; TCRdb holds only in-frame clones, not every one. The sample gives around 190,000 clones, 70% to 80% of which show up once; 0.65% to 0.75% is in the top ten. The material sequenced was PBMCs. The receptors shown here come from a woman in her thirties or forties in good health and CMV-seronegative.

This chain uses TRBV9 with TRBJ1-4; D is perhaps TRBD1 (6 bases). The CDR3 has 11 residues. Per the germline V gene, CDR1 is SGDLS and CDR2 is YYNGEE. V lost 7 bases and J lost 8, with 9 bases in between. DNA of the CDR3: TGTGCCAGCGGGGGCCGCGAAAAACTGTTTTTT. This gives the protein CASGGREKLFF.

The chain carries TRBV6-1 and TRBJ1-2; D remains ambiguous. CDR1 and CDR2 (germline): MNHNS, SASEGT. This CDR3 region has 17 residues. Trimming removed 1 base from V and 3 bases from J, with 18 bases in between. This CDR3 reads CASSEVLRSRNYYGYTF. The CDR3 nucleotides are TGTGCCAGCAGTGAAGTTCTGAGGAGCCGAAACTACTATGGCTACACCTTC.

The chain links TRBV6-5 to TRBJ1-1, with a possible D match to TRBD1 (5 bases). The CDR3 sequence is 14 residues long. CDR1 is MNHEY and CDR2 is SVGAGI in the germline V gene. V lost 2 bases and J 4 bases, leaving 11 bases between the germline ends. The CDR3: CASSYAQGTTEAFF. CDR3 nucleotide sequence: TGTGCCAGCAGTTACGCCCAGGGAACCACTGAAGCTTTCTTT.

The V gene is TRBV25-1, the J gene TRBJ2-2; D remains ambiguous. V dropped 4 bases and J dropped 0 bases, with 9 bases sitting between them. Germline V CDR1 and CDR2: MGHDK, SYGVNS. The CDR3 has 15 amino acids. The CDR3 DNA reads TGTGCCAGCAGTGTTCCCAGTGCGAACACCGGGGAGCTGTTTTTT. It specifies CASSVPSANTGELFF. The full variable domain, its missing parts supplied by reference TRBV25-1 and TRBJ2-2, is EADIYQTPRYLVIGTGKKITLECSQTMGHDKMYWYQQDPGMELHLIHYSYGVNSTEKGDLSSESTVSRIRTEHFPLTLESARPSHTSQYLCASSVPSANTGELFFGEGSRLTVL.

The gene calls are TRBV2 and TRBJ2-5; 11 nucleotides align to TRBD2. Germline V lookup: CDR1 SNHLY, CDR2 FYNNEI. The V and J ends lost 4 bases and 4 bases, in that order; junction bases with no gene match: 5. The CDR3 contains 15 residues. The DNA of the CDR3 is TGTGCCAGCAGTGGTAGCGGGAGGGAGGGAGAGACCCAGTACTTC. Translated, it gives CASSGSGREGETQYF.

The V and J genes are TRBV28 and TRBJ1-5, with a tentative D call TRBD1 (6 bases). Between the trimmed V and J ends, which lost 5 bases and 3 bases, there was a span of 14 bases. This CDR3 spans 15 amino acids. CDR1 is MDHEN and CDR2 is SYDVKM in the germline V gene. The CDR3 region has the DNA TGTGCCAGCAGTACTACTAACAGGGCCAATCAGCCCCAGCATTTT. Protein product: CASSTTNRANQPQHF.

V and J are TRBV27 and TRBJ2-4; 10 nucleotides line up with TRBD1. Trimming removed 6 bases from V and 1 base from J; junction bases left unmatched: 3. Per the germline V gene, CDR1 is MNHEY and CDR2 is SMNVEV (reference sequence). The CDR3 is 15 amino acids. DNA of the CDR3: TGTGCCAGCAGGGGGACAGGGGTTGCCAAAAACATTCAGTACTTC. The encoded protein is CASRGTGVAKNIQYF.

This chain links TRBV7-2 with TRBJ2-3; weak D call: TRBD2 (7 bases). V lost 7 bases and J 4 bases, leaving 21 bases between the germline ends. CDR3 size: 16 residues. Germline values: CDR1 SGHTA, CDR2 FQGNSA. CDR3 amino acids: CASNSPDGGAPDTQYF. CDR3 coding DNA: TGTGCCAGCAACTCGCCCGATGGGGGGGCCCCAGATACGCAGTATTTT.

This rearrangement joins TRBV1 to TRBJ1-1; no DNA check was done on the table's D call, TRBD1. TRBV1 is described as a pseudogene. The CDR3 runs 13 residues. CDR3 region: CTRKGTLNTEAFF. The CDR3 coding sequence is TGCACCAGAAAGGGGACATTGAACACTGAAGCTTTCTTT.

The chain employs TRBV6-5 and TRBJ2-6; 10 nucleotides align to TRBD1. J was trimmed by 2 bases and V by 5 bases; bases with no gene match: 0. Germline loops: CDR1 MNHEY, CDR2 SVGAGI. The CDR3 is 15 amino acids. The CDR3 bases are TGTGCCAGCAGTGGGACAGGGGCTGGGGCCAACGTCCTGACTTTC. Translation gives CASSGTGAGANVLTF.

This clone was observed a handful of times. The CDR3 sequence: CASSQAWPGNTIYF. The CDR3 DNA follows: TGTGCCAGCAGCCAGGCGTGGCCTGGAAACACCATATATTTT. The chain uses TRBV11-3 and TRBJ1-3; D is unresolved. V was clipped by 5 bases and J by 2 bases, with 10 bases between them. The CDR3 runs 14 residues. Germline V gives CDR1 SGHNT, CDR2 YENEEA.

The chain is built from TRBV27 and TRBJ1-2, with unresolved D. In germline, CDR1 is MNHEY, CDR2 SMNVEV (reference sequence). The V end lost 5 bases, the J end lost 4 bases, and 17 bases lay between the germline ends. The CDR3 is 15 residues long. Written as DNA, the CDR3 is TGTGCCAGCAGTACAAACTCGGGGTGGGGCTATGGCTACACCTTC. It encodes CASSTNSGWGYGYTF.

The gene calls are TRBV7-8 and TRBJ1-2, with D perhaps matching TRBD1 (6 bases). Germline lookup yields CDR1 SGHVS and CDR2 FQNEAQ. V lost 1 base and J 8 bases, leaving 23 bases between the germline ends. This CDR3 has 17 amino acids. CDR3 DNA: TGTGCCAGCAGCTTAGGGGTATCAAAAACAGGGCCTAGGGGCTACACCTTC. Translated: CASSLGVSKTGPRGYTF. Variable domain in full (rest from reference TRBV7-8 and TRBJ1-2): GAGVSQSPRYKVAKRGQDVALRCDPISGHVSLFWYQQALGQGPEFLTYFQNEAQLDKSGLPSDRFFAERPEGSVSTLKIQRTQQEDSAVYLCASSLGVSKTGPRGYTFGSGTRLTVV.

As DNA, the CDR3 is TGCAGCGTCGTCGGGGGGGAAATGAACACTGAAGCTTTCTTT. It codes for CSVVGGEMNTEAFF. The rearrangement uses TRBV29-1 and TRBJ1-1, with D possibly matching TRBD1 (5 bases). The CDR3 runs 14 residues. The V end was cut by 6 bases, the J end by 0 bases, with 14 bases between. Germline CDR1 reads SQVTM; CDR2 reads ANQGSEA.

The chain couples TRBV7-9 to TRBJ1-5, with D unresolved. Germline-derived CDR1 and CDR2 are SEHNR and FQNEAQ (reference sequence). The CDR3 is 16 amino acids. Trimming cost V 1 base and J 1 base, with 11 bases left between them. The CDR3: CASSLVSTQSNQPQHF. The CDR3 DNA follows: TGTGCCAGCAGCTTAGTGTCGACACAGAGCAATCAGCCCCAGCATTTT. The full variable domain, with the rest looked up from reference TRBV7-9 and TRBJ1-5, is DTGVSQNPRHKITKRGQNVTFRCDPISEHNRLYWYRQTLGQGPEFLTYFQNEAQLEKSRLLSDRFSAERPKGSFSTLEIQRTEQGDSAMYLCASSLVSTQSNQPQHFGDGTRLSIL.

The rearrangement joins TRBV5-6 to TRBJ1-2; 7 positions agree with TRBD1. The junction had 3 bases not matched to a gene; V was cut back by 4 bases and J by 3 bases. There are 13 residues in the CDR3. Germline CDR1 is SGHDT and CDR2 is YYEEEE. Here the CDR3 reads CASSRGQDYGYTF. The CDR3 region has the DNA TGTGCCAGCAGCAGGGGGCAGGACTATGGCTACACCTTC.